The clone carrying this T cell receptor beta chain has more than one count but fewer than ten. Its antigen is not known. This entry belongs to a study of shared clonotypes between healthy human individuals. General study results and limits: Naive subsets tended to show greater estimated richness than memory subsets.

The CDR3 contains 13 residues. J gave up 5 bases and V 6 bases, and 4 bases lay outside the gene matches. Germline CDR1 is MNHEY and CDR2 is SVGAGI. Sequencing used immunoSEQ multiplex PCR; TCRdb keeps in-frame clones, though not all of them. This sample carries about 1 million clones, around 76% of them seen once, and the ten largest clones take 1.4% to 1.5%. This TCR came from a man aged 18 to 35 in good health. Sequenced input: memory CD4+ T cells sorted from blood. Subset specified: CD45RA-negative fraction. The genes are TRBV6-5 and TRBJ1-2, with 9 bases matching TRBD1. The CDR3 DNA follows: TGTGCCAGCAGCGACAGGGGGAGGTATGGCTACACCTTC. Translating gives CASSDRGRYGYTF.